What follows are 3 T cell receptor beta chains derived from one specimen sequenced in a study of OX40 agonist ivuxolimab in advanced cancers. The method was immunoSEQ multiplex PCR; TCRdb's version includes in-frame clones alone and lacks a portion of them. The sample has tens of thousands of clones; 87% are singletons. The sample was CD4+ or CD8+ T cells sorted from blood, taken in a trial of the OX40 agonist ivuxolimab. The receptors were gathered from an adult with an advanced solid tumor such as melanoma, head and neck, liver or kidney cancer.

The sample holds one count of this clone. V is TRBV6-1 and J is TRBJ1-1; no definite D call. In germline, CDR1 is MNHNS, CDR2 SASEGT. V was trimmed by 3 bases and J by 2 bases, leaving 7 bases between them. This CDR3 has 13 amino acids. The DNA of the CDR3 is TGTGCCAGCAGTGAGTACAGCAACACTGAAGCTTTCTTT. The encoded protein is CASSEYSNTEAFF.

The gene calls are TRBV6-5 and TRBJ1-5; D might be TRBD1 (5 bases). The length of the CDR3 is 14 residues. Germline values: CDR1 MNHEY, CDR2 SVGAGI. The ends were cut back, 0 bases at V and 6 bases at J, with 9 bases in the middle. DNA of the CDR3: TGTGCCAGCAGTTACTCGCGGGGGGGTCAGCCCCAGCATTTT. Protein: CASSYSRGGQPQHF.

This clone was seen once. No DNA is shown, since the ends of the CDR3 on it are uncertain; the CDR3 is the one TCRdb lists. The chain links TRBV6-1 to TRBJ2-7; the table's D gene call, TRBD2, was not cross checked with the DNA. Including both end residues, the CDR3 is 17 amino acids long. Germline V gene sequence: CDR1 MNHNS, CDR2 SASEGT. The CDR3 spells CASSEASGRGGSYEQYF.